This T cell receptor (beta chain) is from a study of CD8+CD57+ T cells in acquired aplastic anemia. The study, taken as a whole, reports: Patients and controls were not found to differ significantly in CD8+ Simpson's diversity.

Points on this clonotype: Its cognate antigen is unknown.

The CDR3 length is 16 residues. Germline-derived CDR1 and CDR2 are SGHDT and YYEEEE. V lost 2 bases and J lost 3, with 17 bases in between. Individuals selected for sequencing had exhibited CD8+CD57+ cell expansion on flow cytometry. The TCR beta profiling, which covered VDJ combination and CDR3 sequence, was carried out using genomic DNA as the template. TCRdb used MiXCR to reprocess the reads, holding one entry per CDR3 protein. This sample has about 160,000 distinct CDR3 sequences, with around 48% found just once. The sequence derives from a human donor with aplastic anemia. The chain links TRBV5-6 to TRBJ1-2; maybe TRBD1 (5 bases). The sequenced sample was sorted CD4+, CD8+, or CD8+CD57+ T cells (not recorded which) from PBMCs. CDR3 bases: TGTGCCAGCAGCTTTGGCCAAGGGACCTTCTACTATGGCTACACCTTC. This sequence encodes CASSFGQGTFYYGYTF.